This entry is about one T cell receptor beta chain. Expressed TCRB transcripts were sequenced after all isolated RNA was converted to cDNA. Some clones are missing from TCRdb's copy, which holds only in-frame ones; the method was immunoSEQ multiplex PCR. This sample has about 300,000 clones, with about 8.5% found just once. The sample belongs to a study of beta chain features in type 1 diabetes. This CDR3 has 16 amino acids. Germline CDR1 reads SGHVS; CDR2 reads FNYEAQ. V was cut by 6 bases and J by 2 bases, with 18 bases left in between. The chain has TRBV7-6 and TRBJ2-3, with D possibly matching TRBD2 (5 bases). The specimen was central memory CD4+ T cells from blood. This clonotype was sampled from a woman in her late teens or twenties in good health. The CDR3 here is CASREVGGPSTDTQYF. The CDR3 DNA reads TGTGCCAGCAGAGAAGTAGGCGGGCCCTCCACAGATACGCAGTATTTT.